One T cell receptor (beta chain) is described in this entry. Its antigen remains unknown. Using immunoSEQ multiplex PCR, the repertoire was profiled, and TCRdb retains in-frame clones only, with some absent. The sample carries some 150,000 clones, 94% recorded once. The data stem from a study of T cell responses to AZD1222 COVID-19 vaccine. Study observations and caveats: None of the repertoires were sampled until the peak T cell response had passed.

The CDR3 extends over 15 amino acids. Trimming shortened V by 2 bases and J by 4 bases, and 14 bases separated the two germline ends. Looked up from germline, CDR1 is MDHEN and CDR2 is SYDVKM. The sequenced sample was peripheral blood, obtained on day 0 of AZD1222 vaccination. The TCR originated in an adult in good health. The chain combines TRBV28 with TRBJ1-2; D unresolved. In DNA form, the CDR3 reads TGTGCCAGCAGTTTAGTAGGAGCAGCATTCTATGGCTACACCTTC. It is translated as CASSLVGAAFYGYTF.